These 8 T cell receptor beta chains share one sample of origin, sequenced in a study of post-analysis software for immune sequencing data. Findings and limits, study-wide: Five TRBV segments were significantly more frequent in patients than in controls. TRBV5-6, TRBV5-1 and TRBV20-1 were among these segments.

Researchers reported that TCR beta cDNA libraries carried unique molecular identifiers. TCRdb re-derived calls from the PCR reads in MiXCR, one entry per CDR3 protein. The sample shows roughly 600,000 distinct CDR3 sequences, about 40% of them seen only once. These receptors are not linked to any known antigen. The source material was blood. The receptors shown here come from a girl between 10 and 17 years old with multiple sclerosis.

The chain is built from TRBV13 and TRBJ2-1; D may be TRBD2 (5 bases). The CDR3 length is 12 residues. The V gene's germline CDR1 is PRHDT and CDR2 FYEKMQ (reference sequence). Trimming left V 5 bases short and J 7 bases short, with 9 bases between. CDR3 bases: TGTGCCAGCAGCCAACTAGGGAATGAGCAGTTCTTC. This sequence encodes CASSQLGNEQFF.

For this clonotype: The CDR3 ends on some other residue instead of the conserved phenylalanine or tryptophan, so this is likely a read error. The rearrangement uses TRBV19 and TRBJ2-1, with D perhaps TRBD2 (5 bases). CDR1 and CDR2 (germline): LNHDA, SQIVND (reference sequence). Trimming took 7 bases from V and 1 from J, leaving 17 bases between them. This CDR3 is built from 16 residues. As DNA, the CDR3 is TGTGCCAGTACCAACGGTGAGGGAAGGTCCTACAATGAGCAGTTCGTC. Translating it yields CASTNGEGRSYNEQFV.

The genes are TRBV7-9 and TRBJ1-2, with D perhaps matching TRBD1 (5 bases). Trimming took off 0 bases at V and 6 bases at J, with 8 bases between the two ends. CDR1 SEHNR and CDR2 FQNEAQ come from the germline V gene (reference sequence). The CDR3 consists of 13 residues. The CDR3 DNA sequence: TGTGCCAGCAGCTTAGCAGGGGATCATGGCTACACCTTC. This sequence encodes CASSLAGDHGYTF.

The rearrangement uses TRBV11-1 and TRBJ2-5, with D possibly being TRBD2 (6 bases). CDR1 is SGHAT and CDR2 is FQDESV in the germline V gene (reference sequence). CDR3 length: 14 amino acids. Trimming stripped 4 bases from V and 1 base from J, with 10 bases between. CDR3 sequence: CASSSAGLQETQYF. The CDR3 DNA is TGTGCCAGCAGCTCCGCGGGACTCCAAGAGACCCAGTACTTC.

V and J are TRBV12-3 or TRBV12-4 and TRBJ2-5, with 14 bases aligning to TRBD2. V trimming: 7 bases; J trimming: 5 bases; junction bases outside the gene matches: 9. This CDR3 spans 16 amino acids. The CDR3 loop is CASTKTSGGARETQYF. The CDR3 coding sequence is TGTGCCAGCACCAAGACTAGCGGGGGGGCCCGGGAGACCCAGTACTTC.

J is TRBJ1-2 and V is TRBV12-3 or TRBV12-4; 8 bases line up with TRBD1. This CDR3 is built from 15 residues. V trimming: 1 base; J trimming: 5 bases; junction bases outside the gene matches: 6. CDR3 sequence: CASSLERRGLYGYTF. The DNA of the CDR3 is TGTGCCAGCAGTTTAGAGCGCAGGGGGCTTTATGGCTACACCTTC.

The V gene is TRBV12-3 or TRBV12-4, the J gene TRBJ1-6; D gene unclear. The ends were cut back, 10 bases at V and 7 bases at J, with 14 bases in the middle. The length of the CDR3 is 13 residues. The CDR3: CAISIGVNSPLHF. The CDR3 nucleotides are TGTGCCATCAGCATTGGGGTCAATTCACCCCTCCACTTT.

The chain uses TRBV5-1 and TRBJ2-5; D remains ambiguous. Germline V gene sequence: CDR1 SGHRS, CDR2 YFSETQ. The CDR3 extends over 12 amino acids. V was cut by 5 bases and J by 2 bases, with 7 bases left in between. The CDR3 nucleotides read TGCGCCAGCAGGGCAGAGCAAGAGACCCAGTACTTC. Translated, it gives CASRAEQETQYF.